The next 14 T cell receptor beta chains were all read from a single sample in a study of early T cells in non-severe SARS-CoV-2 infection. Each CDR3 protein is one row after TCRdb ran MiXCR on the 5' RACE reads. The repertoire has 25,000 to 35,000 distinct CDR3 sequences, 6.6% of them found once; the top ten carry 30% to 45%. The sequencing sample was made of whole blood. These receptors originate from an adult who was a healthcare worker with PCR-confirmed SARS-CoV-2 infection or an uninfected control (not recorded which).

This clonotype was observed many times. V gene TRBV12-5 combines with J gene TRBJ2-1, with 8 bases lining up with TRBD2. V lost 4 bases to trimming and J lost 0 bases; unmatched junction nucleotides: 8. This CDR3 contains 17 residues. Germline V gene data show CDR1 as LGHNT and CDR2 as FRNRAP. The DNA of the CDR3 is TGTGCTAGTGGTTCCCCCAGCGGGACTAGCTCCTACAATGAGCAGTTCTTC. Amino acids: CASGSPSGTSSYNEQFF. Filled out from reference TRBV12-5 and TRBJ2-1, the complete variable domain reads DARVTQTPRHKVTEMGQEVTMRCQPILGHNTVFWYRQTMMQGLELLAYFRNRAPLDDSGMPKDRFSAEMPDATLATLKIQPSEPRDSAVYFCASGSPSGTSSYNEQFFGPGTRLTVL.

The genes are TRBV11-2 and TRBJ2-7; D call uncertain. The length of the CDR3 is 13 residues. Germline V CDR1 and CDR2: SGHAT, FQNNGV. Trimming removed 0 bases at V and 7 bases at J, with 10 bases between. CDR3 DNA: TGTGCCAGCAGCTTAGATACGGCTCTGGAGCAGTACTTC. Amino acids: CASSLDTALEQYF.

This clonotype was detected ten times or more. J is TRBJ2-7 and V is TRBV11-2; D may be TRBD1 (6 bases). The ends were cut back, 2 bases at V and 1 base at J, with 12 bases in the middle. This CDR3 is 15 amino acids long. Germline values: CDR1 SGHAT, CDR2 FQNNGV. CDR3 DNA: TGTGCCAGCAGCTTAATCCTGACAGGTTCCTACGAGCAGTACTTC. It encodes CASSLILTGSYEQYF.

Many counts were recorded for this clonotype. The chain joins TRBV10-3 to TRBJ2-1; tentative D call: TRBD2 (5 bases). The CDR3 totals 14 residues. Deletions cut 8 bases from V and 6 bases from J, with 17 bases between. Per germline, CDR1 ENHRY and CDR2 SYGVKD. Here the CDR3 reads CAISASIDPNEQFF. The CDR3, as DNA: TGTGCCATCTCGGCTAGCATCGACCCCAATGAGCAGTTCTTC.

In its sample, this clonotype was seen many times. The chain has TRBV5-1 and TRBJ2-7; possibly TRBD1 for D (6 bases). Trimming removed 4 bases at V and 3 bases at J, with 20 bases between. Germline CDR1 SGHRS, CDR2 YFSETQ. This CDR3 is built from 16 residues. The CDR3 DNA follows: TGCGCCAGCAGCCGAGGTGGAGCAGGGGCCTTCTACGAGCAGTACTTC. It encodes CASSRGGAGAFYEQYF.

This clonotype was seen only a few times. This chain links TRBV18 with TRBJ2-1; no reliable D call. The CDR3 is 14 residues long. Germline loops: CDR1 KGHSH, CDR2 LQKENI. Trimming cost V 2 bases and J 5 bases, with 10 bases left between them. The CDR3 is CASSPTRTDNEQFF. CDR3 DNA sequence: TGTGCCAGCTCACCAACGAGGACGGACAATGAGCAGTTCTTC.

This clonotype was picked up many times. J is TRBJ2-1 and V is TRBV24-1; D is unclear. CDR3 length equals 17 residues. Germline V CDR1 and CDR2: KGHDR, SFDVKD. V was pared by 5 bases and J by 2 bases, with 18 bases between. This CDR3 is CATSGLSSSQTYNEQFF. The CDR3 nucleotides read TGTGCCACCAGTGGCTTATCTAGTTCCCAAACCTACAATGAGCAGTTCTTC.

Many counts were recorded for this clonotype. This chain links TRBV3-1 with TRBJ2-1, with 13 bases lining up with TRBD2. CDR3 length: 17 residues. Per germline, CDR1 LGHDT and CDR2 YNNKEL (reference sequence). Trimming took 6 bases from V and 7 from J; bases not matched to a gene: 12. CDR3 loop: CASSPRLAGGRRNEQFF. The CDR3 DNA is TGTGCCAGCAGTCCCCGACTAGCGGGGGGCCGGAGGAATGAGCAGTTCTTC.

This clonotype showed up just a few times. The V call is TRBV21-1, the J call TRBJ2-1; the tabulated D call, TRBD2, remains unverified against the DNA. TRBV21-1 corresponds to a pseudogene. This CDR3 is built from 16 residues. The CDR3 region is CAAPPHGASATNEQFF. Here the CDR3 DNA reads TGTGCCGCACCTCCTCATGGGGCTAGCGCCACCAATGAGCAGTTCTTC.

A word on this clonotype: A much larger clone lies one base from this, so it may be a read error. The CDR3 region has the DNA TGTGCCAGCGGCTTCCTTCAAGAGACCCAGTACTTC. It specifies CASGFLQETQYF. The genes are TRBV7-6 and TRBJ2-5; D is ambiguous. The CDR3 sequence is 12 residues long. CDR1 is SGHVS and CDR2 is FNYEAQ in the germline V gene. Full variable domain (remainder filled in from reference TRBV7-6 and TRBJ2-5): GAGVSQSPRYKVTKRGQDVALRCDPISGHVSLYWYRQALGQGPEFLTYFNYEAQQDKSGLPNDRFSAERPEGSISTLTIQRTEQRDSAMYRCASGFLQETQYFGPGTRLLVL.

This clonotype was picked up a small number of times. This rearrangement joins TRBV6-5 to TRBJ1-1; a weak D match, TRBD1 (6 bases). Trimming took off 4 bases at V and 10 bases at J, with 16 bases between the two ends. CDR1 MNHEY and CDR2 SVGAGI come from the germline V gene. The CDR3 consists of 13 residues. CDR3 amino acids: CASSSNEGGRAFF. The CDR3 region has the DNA TGTGCCAGCAGTTCTAATGAGGGGGGGCGAGCTTTCTTT.

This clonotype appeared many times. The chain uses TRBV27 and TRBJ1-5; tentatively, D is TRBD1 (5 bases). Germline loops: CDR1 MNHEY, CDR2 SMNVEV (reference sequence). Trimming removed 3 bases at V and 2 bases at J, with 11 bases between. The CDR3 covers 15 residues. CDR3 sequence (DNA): TGTGCCAGCAGTTTTCGACGGGGGGGCAATCAGCCCCAGCATTTT. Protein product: CASSFRRGGNQPQHF.

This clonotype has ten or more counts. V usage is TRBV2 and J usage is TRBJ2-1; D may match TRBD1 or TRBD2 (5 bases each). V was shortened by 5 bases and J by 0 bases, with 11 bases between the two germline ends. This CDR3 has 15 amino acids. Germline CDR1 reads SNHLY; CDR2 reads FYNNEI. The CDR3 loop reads CASSRLGVSYNEQFF. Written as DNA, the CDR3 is TGTGCCAGCAGTCGATTGGGGGTCTCCTACAATGAGCAGTTCTTC.

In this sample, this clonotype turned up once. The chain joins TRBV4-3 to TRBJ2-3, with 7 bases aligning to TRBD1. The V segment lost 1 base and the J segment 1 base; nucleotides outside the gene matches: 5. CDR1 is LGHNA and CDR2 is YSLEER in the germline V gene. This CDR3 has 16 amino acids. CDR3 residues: CASSQVRGPGTDTQYF. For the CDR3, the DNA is TGCGCCAGCAGCCAAGTAAGGGGGCCGGGCACAGATACGCAGTATTTT.